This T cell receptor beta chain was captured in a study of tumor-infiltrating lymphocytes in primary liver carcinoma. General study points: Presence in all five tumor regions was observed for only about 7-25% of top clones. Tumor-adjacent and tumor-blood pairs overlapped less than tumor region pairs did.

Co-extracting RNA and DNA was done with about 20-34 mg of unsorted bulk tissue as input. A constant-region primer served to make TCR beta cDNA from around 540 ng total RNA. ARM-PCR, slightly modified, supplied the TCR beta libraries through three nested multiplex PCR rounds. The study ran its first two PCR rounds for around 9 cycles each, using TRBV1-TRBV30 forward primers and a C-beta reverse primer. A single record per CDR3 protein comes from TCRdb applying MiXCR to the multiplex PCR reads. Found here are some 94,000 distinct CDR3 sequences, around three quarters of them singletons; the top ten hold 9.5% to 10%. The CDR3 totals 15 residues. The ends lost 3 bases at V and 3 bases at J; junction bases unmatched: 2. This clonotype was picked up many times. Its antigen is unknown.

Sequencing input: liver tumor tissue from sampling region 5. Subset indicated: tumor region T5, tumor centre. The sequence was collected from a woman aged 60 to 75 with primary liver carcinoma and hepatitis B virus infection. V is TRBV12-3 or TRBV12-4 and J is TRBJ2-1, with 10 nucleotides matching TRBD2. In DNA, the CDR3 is TGTGCCAGCAGTTTGTGGACTAGCGGCTACAATGAGCAGTTCTTC. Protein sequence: CASSLWTSGYNEQFF.